Below are 20 T cell receptor beta chains sequenced from a single sample in a study of blood T cell repertoires in COVID-19 (dated by TCRdb to 2020 to 2021). The library came from the immunoSEQ multiplex PCR assay. Sourced from immuneACCESS, this table was stored by TCRdb with only in-frame sequences that have V and J called. A share of the clones is absent; for the studies checked, an unresolved V gene accounts for under half, and the remainder has no known explanation. This sample is represented by roughly 100,000 clones; about 90% of them were singletons. Together, the top ten hold around 3.3% of the sample. The sequenced sample was peripheral blood. These receptors all come from a man in his fifties in a cohort sampled during active COVID-19.

This clone was picked up a small number of times. The gene calls are TRBV7-8 and TRBJ2-3; D is unresolved. Germline CDR1 SGHVS, CDR2 FQNEAQ. CDR3 length: 12 residues. V lost 3 bases and J 6 bases, leaving 7 bases between the germline ends. The CDR3 spells CASSFNSDTQYF. For the CDR3, the DNA is TGTGCCAGCAGCTTCAACTCCGATACGCAGTATTTT.

The chain links TRBV19 to TRBJ1-4, with a possible D match to TRBD1 (6 bases). The CDR3 runs 15 residues. Trimming pared 7 bases from V and 7 bases from J, leaving 19 bases between. CDR1 is LNHDA, CDR2 SQIVND, per germline (reference sequence). The CDR3: CASKFMGHRREKLFF. In nucleotides, the CDR3 is TGTGCCAGTAAATTTATGGGACATCGACGTGAAAAACTGTTTTTT.

This clone has only one observation. The chain is built from TRBV14 and TRBJ2-1; TRBD2 agrees at 10 bases. CDR3 length: 16 amino acids. Germline loops: CDR1 SGHDN, CDR2 FVKESK. V was pared by 3 bases and J by 13 bases, with 15 bases of the junction left unmatched. CDR3 bases: TGTGCCAGCAGCCAGGCTAGCGGGGGCCAAGGCCCTGCACAGTTCTTC. It translates to CASSQASGGQGPAQFF. The whole variable domain, remainder taken from reference TRBV14 and TRBJ2-1, is EAGVTQFPSHSVIEKGQTVTLRCDPISGHDNLYWYRRVMGKEIKFLLHFVKESKQDESGMPNNRFLAERTGGTYSTLKVQPAELEDSGVYFCASSQASGGQGPAQFFGPGTRLTVL.

DNA for the CDR3: TGCGCCAGCAGCCGGGACTCGATAAGCACAGATACGCAGTATTTT. Protein: CASSRDSISTDTQYF. The V and J genes are TRBV5-1 and TRBJ2-3; D might be TRBD2 (6 bases). The V gene lost 4 bases and the J gene lost 0 bases, with 12 bases spanning the gap. The germline V gene has CDR1 SGHRS and CDR2 YFSETQ. The CDR3 is 15 residues long.

The chain combines TRBV15 with TRBJ1-4; D is possibly TRBD1 (5 bases). The CDR3 runs 16 residues. With 0 bases removed from V and 10 bases from J, the gap between germline ends came to 18 bases. Germline V gene sequence: CDR1 LNHNV, CDR2 YYDKDF (reference sequence). Written as DNA, the CDR3 is TGTGCCACCAGCAGAGATCCTTTCCGTGGGGGAGGAAAACTGTTTTTT. It encodes CATSRDPFRGGGKLFF.

This clone has a single count. This chain uses TRBV19 with TRBJ1-5; TRBD1 agrees at 11 bases. The J call is doubtful: the DNA matches TRBJ2-3 better. Germline V gene data show CDR1 as LNHDA and CDR2 as SQIVND (reference sequence). The CDR3 sequence is 15 residues long. The CDR3 region is CASRAGDRGNQPQYF. CDR3 in DNA: TGTGCCAGTAGGGCCGGGGACAGGGGGAATCAGCCCCAGTATTTT.

This sequence joins TRBV19 and TRBJ2-2, with D possibly being TRBD1 (5 bases). This CDR3 is built from 13 residues. The germline V and J ends were trimmed by 5 bases and 5 bases, with 9 bases remaining between them. Germline-derived CDR1 and CDR2 are LNHDA and SQIVND (reference sequence). The CDR3 DNA follows: TGTGCCAGTAGTGGGCAGGGTACCGGGGAGCTGTTTTTT. It translates to CASSGQGTGELFF.

This clone was observed a few times. V and J are TRBV3-1 (or the pseudogene TRBV3-2) and TRBJ2-5; D not certain. Trimming took off 4 bases at V and 0 bases at J, with 18 bases between the two ends. Germline CDR1 LGHDT, CDR2 YNNKEL (reference sequence). CDR3 length: 17 amino acids. The CDR3 protein is CASSLKRLGSNQETQYF. The CDR3 coding sequence is TGTGCCAGCAGCCTAAAAAGATTGGGCAGCAACCAAGAGACCCAGTACTTC.

This chain connects TRBV7-3 to TRBJ2-5; 8 nucleotides agree with TRBD2. CDR1 and CDR2 from the germline V gene are SGHTA and FQGTGA. J lost 4 bases, V lost 4 bases, and 20 bases had no gene match. The length of the CDR3 is 19 residues. The DNA for the CDR3 is TGTGCCAGCAGCTCAAAGGGCACCACGGCGGGGGGTCGGGGAGAGACCCAGTACTTC. Amino acids: CASSSKGTTAGGRGETQYF.

This rearrangement joins TRBV7-3 to TRBJ1-1, with TRBD1 as a possible D gene (6 bases). V lost 2 bases and J 1 base, leaving 11 bases between the germline ends. The CDR3 is 15 amino acids. CDR1 is SGHTA, CDR2 FQGTGA, per germline. The CDR3 here is CASSLLGGQNTEAFF. Here the CDR3 DNA reads TGTGCCAGCAGCTTACTCGGGGGGCAGAACACTGAAGCTTTCTTT.

The chain links TRBV15 to TRBJ1-1; D not resolved. From germline, CDR1 is LNHNV and CDR2 YYDKDF (reference sequence). The CDR3 is made up of 12 amino acids. V was shortened by 8 bases and J by 1 base, with 8 bases between the two germline ends. The CDR3 DNA follows: TGTGCCACCGGCACCGGGAACACTGAAGCTTTCTTT. Its translation: CATGTGNTEAFF. Drawing the rest from reference TRBV15 and TRBJ1-1, the complete variable domain is DAMVIQNPRYQVTQFGKPVTLSCSQTLNHNVMYWYQQKSSQAPKLLFHYYDKDFNNEADTPDNFQSRRPNTSFCFLDIRSPGLGDTAMYLCATGTGNTEAFFGQGTRLTVV.

The chain combines TRBV10-2 with TRBJ1-5, with 7 bases fitting TRBD1. This CDR3 region has 13 residues. CDR1 and CDR2 from the germline V gene are WSHSY and SAAADI. The trim removed 8 bases at V and 6 bases at J, leaving 7 bases unmatched. The CDR3: CASLKGAGQPQHF. The CDR3 DNA reads as TGCGCCAGCTTGAAGGGGGCTGGTCAGCCCCAGCATTTT.

This clone was observed a handful of times. The chain links TRBV2 to TRBJ2-7; TRBD2 is a possible D gene (6 bases). This CDR3 spans 15 amino acids. CDR1 and CDR2 from the germline V gene are SNHLY and FYNNEI. V dropped 5 bases and J dropped 0 bases, with 14 bases sitting between them. CDR3 residues: CASSQRRGSSYEQYF. In DNA, the CDR3 is TGTGCCAGCAGTCAAAGGAGGGGTAGCTCCTACGAGCAGTACTTC.

The J gene is TRBJ2-2, the V gene TRBV5-6; 9 positions match TRBD1. CDR3 length: 16 residues. Germline CDR1 and CDR2: SGHDT and YYEEEE. J was trimmed by 5 bases and V by 6 bases; bases with no gene match: 11. The CDR3 coding sequence is TGTGCCAGCAATGAGGGGGGACAGGGATATACCGGGGAGCTGTTTTTT. The encoded protein is CASNEGGQGYTGELFF.

The chain has TRBV5-1 and TRBJ2-6, with 11 bases fitting TRBD1. Germline loops: CDR1 SGHRS, CDR2 YFSETQ. V trimming: 4 bases; J trimming: 3 bases; junction bases outside the gene matches: 9. There are 18 residues in the CDR3. The chain's CDR3 is CASSPVGTGGDGANVLTF. The CDR3 DNA reads TGCGCCAGCAGCCCGGTGGGGACAGGGGGAGATGGGGCCAACGTCCTGACTTTC. Combining the CDR3 with reference TRBV5-1 and TRBJ2-6 gives the whole variable domain KAGVTQTPRYLIKTRGQQVTLSCSPISGHRSVSWYQQTPGQGLQFLFEYFSETQRNKGNFPGRFSGRQFSNSRSEMNVSTLELGDSALYLCASSPVGTGGDGANVLTFGAGSRLTVL.

The rearrangement links TRBV7-2 to TRBJ2-5; TRBD2 matches 14 bases. CDR3 length equals 17 residues. CDR1 and CDR2 from the germline V gene are SGHTA and FQGNSA. With V trimmed by 5 bases and J by 5 bases, 10 bases remained unmatched. Here the CDR3 reads CASSHDSGLAGAETQYF. CDR3 bases: TGTGCCAGCAGCCACGATTCGGGACTAGCGGGGGCGGAGACCCAGTACTTC. The full variable domain, rest sourced from reference TRBV7-2 and TRBJ2-5, is GAGVSQSPSNKVTEKGKDVELRCDPISGHTALYWYRQSLGQGLEFLIYFQGNSAPDKSGLPSDRFSAERTGGSVSTLTIQRTQQEDSAVYLCASSHDSGLAGAETQYFGPGTRLLVL.

V gene TRBV3-1 (or the pseudogene TRBV3-2) combines with J gene TRBJ2-2, with 11 nucleotides matching TRBD2. The junction had 12 bases not matched to a gene; V was cut back by 3 bases and J by 0 bases. Germline loops: CDR1 LGHDT, CDR2 YNNKEL (reference sequence). The CDR3 totals 20 residues. CDR3 region: CASSQFGLAGGVANTGELFF. CDR3 sequence (DNA): TGTGCCAGCAGCCAGTTCGGGCTAGCGGGGGGAGTAGCGAACACCGGGGAGCTGTTTTTT.

This clone has only a few counts. The chain employs TRBV5-5 and TRBJ2-5; D call uncertain. Germline values: CDR1 SGHKS, CDR2 YYEKEE (reference sequence). The V and J ends lost 0 bases and 3 bases respectively, with 9 bases between them. The CDR3 has 14 residues. This chain's CDR3 is CASSLAVTKETQYF. The DNA of the CDR3 is TGTGCCAGCAGCTTGGCCGTCACAAAAGAGACCCAGTACTTC.

The chain combines TRBV4-1 with TRBJ2-5; 11 bases are a match to TRBD1. The CDR3 runs 16 residues. After removal of 8 bases from V and 5 bases from J, the junction contained 13 bases not matched to a gene. Germline CDR1 and CDR2: MGHRA and YSYEKL. CDR3 residues: CASSQGDRGYVETQYF. The CDR3 DNA follows: TGCGCCAGCTCCCAGGGGGACAGGGGGTATGTGGAGACCCAGTACTTC.

The genes are TRBV3-1 (or the pseudogene TRBV3-2) and TRBJ2-7, with D possibly matching TRBD1 (6 bases). Looked up from germline, CDR1 is LGHDT and CDR2 is YNNKEL (reference sequence). V dropped 5 bases and J dropped 1 base, with 15 bases sitting between them. The CDR3 consists of 15 residues. CDR3 region: CASSITSGQSYEQYF. CDR3 DNA sequence: TGTGCCAGCAGCATCACATCCGGACAGTCCTACGAGCAGTACTTC.